This entry lists 16 T cell receptor beta chains sequenced from one sample in a study of regulatory T cells in long-lasting Graves disease. Time point meaning: newly diagnosed GD, antithyroid drugs for less than 3 months. There was RNA extracted from PBMCs, and the TCR library was made from it. Investigators prepared the TCR beta libraries by applying iRepertoire HTBI primers and Arm-PCR of CDR3 regions. TCRdb fed the multiplex PCR reads into MiXCR, producing one record per CDR3 protein. There are about 540,000 distinct CDR3 sequences in the sample; roughly 14% occur only once, and about 10% lies in the top ten. These same data were also listed under a study on T cells in Graves' hyperthyroidism and ophthalmopathy.

The sequenced sample was peripheral blood mononuclear cells (PBMCs), obtained at new diagnosis, from a patient treated with antithyroid drugs. These receptor sequences come from a man in his thirties or forties with Graves disease.

The rearrangement joins TRBV29-1 to TRBJ2-1; D not resolved. CDR1 and CDR2 (germline): SQVTM, ANQGSEA. This CDR3 comprises 10 residues. V was shortened by 6 bases and J by 12 bases, with 12 bases between the two germline ends. CDR3 sequence (DNA): TGCAGCGTCGGGCCGGCTGGGCAGTTCTTC. Its translation is CSVGPAGQFF.

This clonotype has only a few counts. V and J are TRBV20-1 and TRBJ2-6; D not resolved. The CDR3 spans 15 residues. Germline CDR1 and CDR2: DFQATT and SNEGSKA (reference sequence). Deletions cut 4 bases from V and 0 bases from J, with 10 bases between. The chain's CDR3 is CSAIGESSGANVLTF. In DNA, the CDR3 is TGCAGTGCTATTGGAGAAAGCTCTGGGGCCAACGTCCTGACTTTC.

The DNA for the CDR3 is TGCAGTGCTAGAGATCCTAGCGGGCCCTCCTACAATGAGCAGTTCTTC. Translating it yields CSARDPSGPSYNEQFF. This chain links TRBV20-1 with TRBJ2-1; 8 bases fit TRBD2. Trimming took 0 bases from V and 0 from J; bases not matched to a gene: 4. Germline V gene lookup returns CDR1 DFQATT and CDR2 SNEGSKA (reference sequence). The CDR3 spans 16 residues.

This clonotype was seen many times. V and J are TRBV24-1 and TRBJ2-5; weak D call: TRBD2 (5 bases). The CDR3 length is 15 residues. The ends were cut back, 3 bases at V and 1 base at J, with 11 bases in the middle. Germline V gene lookup returns CDR1 KGHDR and CDR2 SFDVKD. The CDR3 DNA reads as TGTGCCACCAGTGATCGGAGGAACCCCCAAGAGACCCAGTACTTC. This translates into CATSDRRNPQETQYF.

This clonotype appeared many times. This rearrangement joins TRBV6-2 or TRBV6-3 to TRBJ2-2, with D possibly TRBD1 on 5 matching bases. There are 15 residues in the CDR3. Germline CDR1 reads MNHEY; CDR2 reads SVGEGT. V was shortened by 5 bases and J by 5 bases, with 15 bases between the two germline ends. The DNA of the CDR3 is TGTGCCAGCAGTGAAGGTATAGGGGTTACCGGGGAGCTGTTTTTT. Translating gives CASSEGIGVTGELFF.

This clonotype was seen ten or more times. The chain employs TRBV30 and TRBJ1-5, with no clear D. The CDR3 spans 13 residues. Germline CDR1 is GTSNPN and CDR2 is SVGIG (reference sequence). V lost 0 bases and J 3 bases, leaving 6 bases between the germline ends. The CDR3: CAWSVSDNQPQHF. Written as DNA, the CDR3 is TGTGCCTGGAGTGTTTCGGACAATCAGCCCCAGCATTTT.

This rearrangement joins TRBV12-5 to TRBJ2-7; the match to TRBD1 covers 7 bases. Looked up from germline, CDR1 is LGHNT and CDR2 is FRNRAP. The CDR3 extends over 14 amino acids. After removal of 5 bases from V and 3 bases from J, the junction contained 7 bases not matched to a gene. The CDR3 region has the DNA TGTGCTAGTGGTCCTTACGACAGGGTCTACGAGCAGTACTTC. It specifies CASGPYDRVYEQYF.

The rearrangement links TRBV30 to TRBJ1-1; D remains ambiguous. Germline V lookup: CDR1 GTSNPN, CDR2 SVGIG (reference sequence). The V end was cut by 0 bases, the J end by 2 bases, with 4 bases between. This CDR3 has 12 residues. The CDR3 DNA reads as TGTGCCTGGAGTGTGAAAAACACTGAAGCTTTCTTT. Its protein product is CAWSVKNTEAFF.

This rearrangement joins TRBV20-1 to TRBJ2-7; D unclear. The CDR3 spans 14 residues. The germline gives CDR1 DFQATT, CDR2 SNEGSKA (reference sequence). V lost 2 bases to trimming and J lost 3 bases, with 14 bases between them. CDR3 sequence: CSARPRAISYEQYF. The CDR3 coding sequence is TGCAGTGCTAGACCTCGGGCTATTAGCTACGAGCAGTACTTC.

A note on this clonotype: One end of the junction does not line up with germline, which may come from a read error. The chain is built from TRBV5-1 and TRBJ2-5; 10 bases map to TRBD2. The germline V gene has CDR1 SGHRS and CDR2 YFSETQ. The CDR3 length is 15 residues. The CDR3 nucleotides read TGCGCCAGCAGTCCCGGGACTAGCGCACCCGAGAGCCAGTACTTC. Amino acid sequence: CASSPGTSAPESQYF.

Many counts were recorded for this clonotype. J is TRBJ2-7 and V is TRBV12-3 or TRBV12-4; no reliable D call. Trimming left V 5 bases short and J 7 bases short, with 12 bases between. This CDR3 is 12 amino acids long. The CDR3 sequence is CASSTYTEEQYF. The CDR3, as DNA: TGTGCCAGCAGTACTTATACGGAGGAGCAGTACTTC.

This clonotype occurred many times. The CDR3 sequence is CASSVSPTSGRGGEQYF. As DNA, the CDR3 is TGTGCCAGCAGCGTCTCGCCCACTAGCGGGAGAGGAGGCGAGCAGTACTTC. This chain connects TRBV9 to TRBJ2-7; 11 bases fit TRBD2. CDR3 length: 17 amino acids. Germline V gives CDR1 SGDLS, CDR2 YYNGEE. Trimming cost V 2 bases and J 6 bases; bases outside gene matches: 13.

This clonotype was counted at least ten times. The CDR3 sequence is CASSIAGGDYEQYF. DNA for the CDR3: TGCGCCAGCAGTATAGCGGGAGGAGATTACGAGCAGTACTTC. The V call is TRBV5-1, the J call TRBJ2-7, with TRBD2 matching over 10 bases. The CDR3 has 14 residues. Losses at the gene ends were 5 bases for V and 4 bases for J; bases not matched to a gene: 6. Germline-derived CDR1 and CDR2 are SGHRS and YFSETQ.

In its sample, this clonotype was seen many times. V and J are TRBV5-6 and TRBJ2-3; tentative D call: TRBD2 (5 bases). The CDR3 is made up of 13 amino acids. Germline CDR1 and CDR2: SGHDT and YYEEEE. Trimming stripped 4 bases from V and 6 bases from J, with 12 bases between. The CDR3 is CASSERNKDTQYF. The DNA of the CDR3 is TGTGCCAGCAGCGAGCGGAACAAGGATACGCAGTATTTT.

This clonotype was picked up many times. This chain uses TRBV2 with TRBJ2-7; D may be TRBD1 (6 bases). This CDR3 has 14 amino acids. The ends were cut back, 11 bases at V and 3 bases at J, with 20 bases in the middle. Germline CDR1 reads SNHLY; CDR2 reads FYNNEI. The CDR3 DNA follows: TGTGCCCCGGGGATAGACGGGACAAGCTACGAGCAGTACTTC. This translates into CAPGIDGTSYEQYF.

Concerning this clonotype itself: This is likely an artifact of a read error, given a far larger clone one base away. This is likely a read error, given that the CDR3 carries no conserved phenylalanine or tryptophan at its end. The V and J genes are TRBV6-2 or TRBV6-3 and TRBJ2-6; D gene unclear. The V end was cut by 8 bases, the J end by 1 base, with 6 bases between. CDR3 length: 13 amino acids. CDR1 and CDR2 from the germline V gene are MNHEY and SVGEGT. The CDR3 sequence is CASGPSGANVLTL. For the CDR3, the DNA is TGTGCCAGCGGTCCATCTGGGGCCAACGTCCTGACTCTC.